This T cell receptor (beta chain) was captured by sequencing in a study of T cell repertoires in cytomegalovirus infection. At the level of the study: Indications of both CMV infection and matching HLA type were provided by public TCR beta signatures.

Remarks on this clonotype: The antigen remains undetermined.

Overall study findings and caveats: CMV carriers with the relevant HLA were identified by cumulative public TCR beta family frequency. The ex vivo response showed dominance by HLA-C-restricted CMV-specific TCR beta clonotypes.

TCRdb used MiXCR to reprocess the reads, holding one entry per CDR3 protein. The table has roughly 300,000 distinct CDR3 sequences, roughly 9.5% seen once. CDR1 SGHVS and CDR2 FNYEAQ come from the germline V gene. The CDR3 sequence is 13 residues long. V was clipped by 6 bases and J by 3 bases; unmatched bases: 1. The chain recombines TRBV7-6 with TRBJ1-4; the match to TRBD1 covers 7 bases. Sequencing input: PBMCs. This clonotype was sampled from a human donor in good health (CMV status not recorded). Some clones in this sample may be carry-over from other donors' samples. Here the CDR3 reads CASRTGPNEKLFF. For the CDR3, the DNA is TGTGCCAGCAGGACAGGGCCTAATGAAAAACTGTTTTTT.